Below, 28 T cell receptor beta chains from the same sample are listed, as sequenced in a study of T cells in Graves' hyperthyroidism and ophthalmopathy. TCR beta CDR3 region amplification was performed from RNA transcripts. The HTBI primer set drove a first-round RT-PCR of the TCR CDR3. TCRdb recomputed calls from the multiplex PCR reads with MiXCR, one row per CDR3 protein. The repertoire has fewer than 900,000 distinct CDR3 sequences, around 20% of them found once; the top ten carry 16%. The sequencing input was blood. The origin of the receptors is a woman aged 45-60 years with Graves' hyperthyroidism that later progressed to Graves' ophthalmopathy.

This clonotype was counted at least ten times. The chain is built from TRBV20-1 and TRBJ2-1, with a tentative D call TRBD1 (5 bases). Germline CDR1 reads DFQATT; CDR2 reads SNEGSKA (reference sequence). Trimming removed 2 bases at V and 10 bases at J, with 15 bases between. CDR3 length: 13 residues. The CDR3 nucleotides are TGCAGTGCTAGATCTCGGTTAACAGGAGAGCAGTTCTTC. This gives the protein CSARSRLTGEQFF.

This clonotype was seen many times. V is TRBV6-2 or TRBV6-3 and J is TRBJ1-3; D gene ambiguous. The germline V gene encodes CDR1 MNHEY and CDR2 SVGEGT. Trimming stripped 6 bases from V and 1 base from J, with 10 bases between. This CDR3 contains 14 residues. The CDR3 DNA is TGTGCCAGCAGCTCTAGACATTCTGGAAACACCATATATTTT. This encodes CASSSRHSGNTIYF.

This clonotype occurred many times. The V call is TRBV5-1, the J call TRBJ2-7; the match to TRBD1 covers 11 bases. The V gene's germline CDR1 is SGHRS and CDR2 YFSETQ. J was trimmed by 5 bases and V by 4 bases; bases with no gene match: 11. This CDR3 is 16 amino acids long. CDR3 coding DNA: TGCGCCAGCAGCACGAGGGACAGGGGGTTCTTCGACGAGCAGTACTTC. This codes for CASSTRDRGFFDEQYF.

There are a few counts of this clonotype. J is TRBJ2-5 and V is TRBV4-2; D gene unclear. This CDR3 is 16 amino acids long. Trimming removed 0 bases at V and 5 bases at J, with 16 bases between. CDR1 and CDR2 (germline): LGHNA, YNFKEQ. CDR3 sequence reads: CASSQDDSGIVETQYF. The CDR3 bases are TGTGCCAGCAGCCAAGATGATTCAGGAATTGTGGAGACCCAGTACTTC.

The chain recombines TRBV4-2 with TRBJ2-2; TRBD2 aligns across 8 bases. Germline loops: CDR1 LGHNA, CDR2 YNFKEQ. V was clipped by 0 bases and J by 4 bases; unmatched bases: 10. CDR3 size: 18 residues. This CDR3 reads CASSQDWGSGVSTGELFF. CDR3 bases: TGTGCCAGCAGCCAAGATTGGGGTAGCGGGGTGAGCACCGGGGAGCTGTTTTTT.

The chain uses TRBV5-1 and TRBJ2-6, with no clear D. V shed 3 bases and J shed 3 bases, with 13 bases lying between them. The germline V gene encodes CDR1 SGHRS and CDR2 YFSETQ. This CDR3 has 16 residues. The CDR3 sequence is CASSSQGSGGANVLTF. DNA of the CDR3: TGCGCCAGCAGCTCCCAAGGTTCAGGTGGGGCCAACGTCCTGACTTTC.

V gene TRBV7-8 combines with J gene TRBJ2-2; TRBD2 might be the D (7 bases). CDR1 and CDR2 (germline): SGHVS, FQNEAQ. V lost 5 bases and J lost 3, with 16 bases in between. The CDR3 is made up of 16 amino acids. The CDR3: CASSRDGGRDTGELFF. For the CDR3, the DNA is TGTGCCAGCAGCAGAGACGGGGGGCGCGACACCGGGGAGCTGTTTTTT. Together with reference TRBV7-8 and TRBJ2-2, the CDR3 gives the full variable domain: GAGVSQSPRYKVAKRGQDVALRCDPISGHVSLFWYQQALGQGPEFLTYFQNEAQLDKSGLPSDRFFAERPEGSVSTLKIQRTQQEDSAVYLCASSRDGGRDTGELFFGEGSRLTVL.

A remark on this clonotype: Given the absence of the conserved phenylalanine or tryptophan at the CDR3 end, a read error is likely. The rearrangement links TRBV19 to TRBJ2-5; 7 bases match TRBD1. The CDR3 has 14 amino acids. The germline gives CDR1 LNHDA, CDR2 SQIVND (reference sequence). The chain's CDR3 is CANSTPTGQETQYS. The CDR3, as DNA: TGTGCCAATAGTACGCCGACAGGGCAAGAGACCCAGTACTCC.

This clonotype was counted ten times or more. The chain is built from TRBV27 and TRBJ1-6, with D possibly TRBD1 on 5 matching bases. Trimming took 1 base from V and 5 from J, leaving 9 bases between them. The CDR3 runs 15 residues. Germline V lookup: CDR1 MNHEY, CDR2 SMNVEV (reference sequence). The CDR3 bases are TGTGCCAGCAGTTTATACTCGACAGATAATTCACCCCTCCACTTT. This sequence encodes CASSLYSTDNSPLHF.

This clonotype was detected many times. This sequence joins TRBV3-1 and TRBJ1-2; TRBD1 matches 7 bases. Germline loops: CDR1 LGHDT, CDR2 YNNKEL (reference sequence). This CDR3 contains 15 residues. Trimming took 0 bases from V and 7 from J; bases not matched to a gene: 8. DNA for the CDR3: TGTGCCAGCAGCCAAGAACTAGGACAGGTATTTGGCTACACCTTC. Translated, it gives CASSQELGQVFGYTF.

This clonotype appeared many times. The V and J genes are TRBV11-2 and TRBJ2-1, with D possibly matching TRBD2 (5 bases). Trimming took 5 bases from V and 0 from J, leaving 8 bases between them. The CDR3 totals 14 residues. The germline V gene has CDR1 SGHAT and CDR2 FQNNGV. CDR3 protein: CASSQRVSYNEQFF. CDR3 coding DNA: TGTGCCAGCAGCCAGAGGGTCTCCTACAATGAGCAGTTCTTC.

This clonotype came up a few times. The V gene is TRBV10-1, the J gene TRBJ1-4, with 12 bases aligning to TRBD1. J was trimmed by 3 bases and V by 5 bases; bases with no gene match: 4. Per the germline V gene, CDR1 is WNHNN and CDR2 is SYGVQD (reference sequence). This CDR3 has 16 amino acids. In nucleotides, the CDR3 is TGCGCCAGCAGTCCGGGACAGGGGGCGCCTAATGAAAAACTGTTTTTT. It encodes CASSPGQGAPNEKLFF.

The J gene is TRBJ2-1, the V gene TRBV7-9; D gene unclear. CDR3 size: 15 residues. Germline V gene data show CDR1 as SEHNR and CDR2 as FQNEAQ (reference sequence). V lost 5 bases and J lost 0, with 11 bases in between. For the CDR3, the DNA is TGTGCCAGCAGCCACGCCCGTAGCTCCTACAATGAGCAGTTCTTC. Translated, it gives CASSHARSSYNEQFF.

The CDR3 protein is CASSLVTGQGTDTQYF. In DNA form, the CDR3 reads TGTGCCAGCAGCTTGGTCACAGGGCAGGGGACAGATACGCAGTATTTT. The chain has TRBV5-4 and TRBJ2-3; D is possibly TRBD1 (6 bases). V lost 0 bases, J lost 3 bases, and 14 bases lay in between. The CDR3 covers 16 residues. CDR1 SGHNT and CDR2 YYREEE come from the germline V gene (reference sequence).

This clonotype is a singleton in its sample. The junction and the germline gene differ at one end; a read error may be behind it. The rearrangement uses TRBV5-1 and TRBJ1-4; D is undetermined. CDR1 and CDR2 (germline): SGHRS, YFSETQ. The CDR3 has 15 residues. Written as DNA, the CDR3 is TGTGCCAGCAGCTTGAAGCCTGGGCTCAATGAAAAACTGTTTTTT. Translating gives CASSLKPGLNEKLFF. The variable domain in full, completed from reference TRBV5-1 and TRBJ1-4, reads KAGVTQTPRYLIKTRGQQVTLSCSPISGHRSVSWYQQTPGQGLQFLFEYFSETQRNKGNFPGRFSGRQFSNSRSEMNVSTLELGDSALYLCASSLKPGLNEKLFFGSGTQLSVL.

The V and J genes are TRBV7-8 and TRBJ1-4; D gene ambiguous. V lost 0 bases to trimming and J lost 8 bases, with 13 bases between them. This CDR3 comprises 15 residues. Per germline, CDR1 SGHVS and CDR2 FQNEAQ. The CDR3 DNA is TGTGCCAGCAGCTTAGCCGGGTCCCAAGGGGAAAAACTGTTTTTT. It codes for CASSLAGSQGEKLFF.

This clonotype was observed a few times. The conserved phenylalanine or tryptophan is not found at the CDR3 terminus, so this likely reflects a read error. In DNA form, the CDR3 reads TGTGCCAGCAGTGAACTAGCGACAGACCCCTCCTATAATTCACCCCTCCACCTT. Translated: CASSELATDPSYNSPLHL. This chain uses TRBV2 with TRBJ1-6; TRBD1 might be the D (5 bases). The CDR3 consists of 18 residues. Germline V gene sequence: CDR1 SNHLY, CDR2 FYNNEI. The ends were cut back, 2 bases at V and 0 bases at J, with 14 bases in the middle.

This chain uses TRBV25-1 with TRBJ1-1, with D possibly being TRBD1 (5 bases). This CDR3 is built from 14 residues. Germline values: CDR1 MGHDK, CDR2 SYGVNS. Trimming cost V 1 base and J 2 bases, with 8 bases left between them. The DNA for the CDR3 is TGTGCCAGCAGTGAATGGGGGGGAAACACTGAAGCTTTCTTT. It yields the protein CASSEWGGNTEAFF.

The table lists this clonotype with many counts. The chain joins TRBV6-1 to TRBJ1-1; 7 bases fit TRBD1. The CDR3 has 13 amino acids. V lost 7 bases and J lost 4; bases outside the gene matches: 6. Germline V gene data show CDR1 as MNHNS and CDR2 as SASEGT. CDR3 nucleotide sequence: TGTGCCAGCAAAAGACAGGGCGGCACTGAAGCTTTCTTT. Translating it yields CASKRQGGTEAFF.

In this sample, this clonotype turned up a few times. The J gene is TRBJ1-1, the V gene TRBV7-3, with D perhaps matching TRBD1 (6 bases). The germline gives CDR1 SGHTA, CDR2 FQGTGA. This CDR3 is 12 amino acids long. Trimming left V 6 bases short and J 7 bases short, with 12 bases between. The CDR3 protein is CASRWGASEAFF. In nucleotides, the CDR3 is TGTGCCAGCAGGTGGGGGGCGAGTGAAGCTTTCTTT. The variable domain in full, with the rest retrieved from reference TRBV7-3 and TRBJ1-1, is GAGVSQTPSNKVTEKGKYVELRCDPISGHTALYWYRQSLGQGPEFLIYFQGTGAADDSGLPNDRFFAVRPEGSVSTLKIQRTERGDSAVYLCASRWGASEAFFGQGTRLTVV.

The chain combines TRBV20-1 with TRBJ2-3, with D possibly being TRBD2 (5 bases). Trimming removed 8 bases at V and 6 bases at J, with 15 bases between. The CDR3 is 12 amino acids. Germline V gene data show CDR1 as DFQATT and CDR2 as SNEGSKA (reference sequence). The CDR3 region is CSLINPGDTQYF. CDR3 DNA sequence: TGCAGTCTTATCAACCCGGGGGATACGCAGTATTTT.

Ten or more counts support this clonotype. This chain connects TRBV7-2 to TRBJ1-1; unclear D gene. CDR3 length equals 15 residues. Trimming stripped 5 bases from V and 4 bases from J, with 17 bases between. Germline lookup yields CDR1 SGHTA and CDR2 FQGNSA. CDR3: CASSLILSLLTEAFF. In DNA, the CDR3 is TGTGCCAGCAGCCTCATCCTATCCCTCCTCACTGAAGCTTTCTTT.

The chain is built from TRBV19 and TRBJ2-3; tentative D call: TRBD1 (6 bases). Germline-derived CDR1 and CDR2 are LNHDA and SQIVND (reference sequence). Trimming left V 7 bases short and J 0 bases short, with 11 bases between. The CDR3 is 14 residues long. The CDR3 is CASNRDTSTDTQYF. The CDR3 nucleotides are TGTGCCAGTAATCGGGACACTAGCACAGATACGCAGTATTTT.

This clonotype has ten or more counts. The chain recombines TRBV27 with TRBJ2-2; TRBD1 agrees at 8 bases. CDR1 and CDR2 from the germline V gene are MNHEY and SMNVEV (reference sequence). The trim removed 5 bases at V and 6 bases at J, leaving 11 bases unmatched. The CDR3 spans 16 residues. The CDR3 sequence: CASSPLADRDPGELFF. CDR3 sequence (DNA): TGTGCCAGCAGTCCCTTGGCGGACAGGGATCCCGGGGAGCTGTTTTTT.

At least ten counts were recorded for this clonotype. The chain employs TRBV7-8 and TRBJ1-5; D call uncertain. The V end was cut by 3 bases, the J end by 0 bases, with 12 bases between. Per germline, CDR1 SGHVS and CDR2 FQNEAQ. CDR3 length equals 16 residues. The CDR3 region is CASSFLSGNSNQPQHF. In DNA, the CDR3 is TGTGCCAGCAGCTTTCTTTCGGGAAATAGCAATCAGCCCCAGCATTTT.

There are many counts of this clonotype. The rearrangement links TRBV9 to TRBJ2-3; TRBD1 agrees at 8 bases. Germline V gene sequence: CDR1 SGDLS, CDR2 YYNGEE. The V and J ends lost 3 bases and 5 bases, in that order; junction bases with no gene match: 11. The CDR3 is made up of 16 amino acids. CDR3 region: CASSAGGGKGVDTQYF. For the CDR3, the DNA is TGTGCCAGCAGCGCAGGGGGCGGCAAAGGGGTAGATACGCAGTATTTT.

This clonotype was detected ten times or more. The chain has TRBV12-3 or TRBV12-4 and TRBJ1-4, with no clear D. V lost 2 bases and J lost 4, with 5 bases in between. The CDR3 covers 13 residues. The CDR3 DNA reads TGTGCCAGCAGTTTACAGGATAATGAAAAACTGTTTTTT. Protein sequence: CASSLQDNEKLFF.

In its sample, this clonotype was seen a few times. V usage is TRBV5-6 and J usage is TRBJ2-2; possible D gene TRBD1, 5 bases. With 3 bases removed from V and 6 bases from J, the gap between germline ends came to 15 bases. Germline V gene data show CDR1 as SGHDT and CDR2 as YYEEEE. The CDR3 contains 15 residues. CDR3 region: CASSYAPGNPGELFF. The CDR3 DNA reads TGTGCCAGCAGCTACGCTCCAGGGAATCCCGGGGAGCTGTTTTTT.